This entry lists 23 T cell receptor beta chains sequenced from one sample in a study of blood T cell repertoires in COVID-19 (dated by TCRdb to 2018 to 2020). The library was produced with the immunoSEQ multiplex PCR assay. Entries here come from immuneACCESS through TCRdb and include only in-frame sequences with V and J called. Some clones fail to appear in such tables; in the studies checked, an unresolved V gene covers under half of the shortfall, and the cause of the remainder is unknown. The sample table records around 140,000 clones; 88% of these occur just once. In total, the top ten clones hold less than 2% of the sample. Sequencing input: peripheral blood. These receptors were collected from a man between 70 and 80 years old with acute or convalescent COVID-19.

The table lists this clone with a few counts. This chain uses TRBV19 with TRBJ1-2; no reliable D call. The CDR3 has 15 amino acids. Looked up from germline, CDR1 is LNHDA and CDR2 is SQIVND (reference sequence). V lost 1 base to trimming and J lost 4 bases, with 13 bases between them. CDR3 coding DNA: TGTGCCAGTAGTATAGGAGCTTTCCATGTCTATGGCTACACCTTC. As protein: CASSIGAFHVYGYTF.

This chain connects TRBV9 to TRBJ1-3, with no clear D. Germline loops: CDR1 SGDLS, CDR2 YYNGEE. This CDR3 region has 14 residues. The germline V and J ends were trimmed by 2 bases and 0 bases, with 6 bases remaining between them. The CDR3 DNA follows: TGTGCCAGCAGCGTTTCCAGCTCTGGAAACACCATATATTTT. Translated, it gives CASSVSSSGNTIYF.

This rearrangement joins TRBV7-2 to TRBJ2-7, with TRBD1 identical over 7 bases. V was clipped by 4 bases and J by 3 bases; unmatched bases: 6. Per germline, CDR1 SGHTA and CDR2 FQGNSA. The CDR3 contains 14 residues. CDR3 coding DNA: TGTGCCAGCAGCTCCACGACAGGGTACTACGAGCAGTACTTC. Its translation: CASSSTTGYYEQYF.

The rearrangement uses TRBV2 and TRBJ1-3, with 10 bases identical to TRBD1. With V trimmed by 6 bases and J by 4 bases, 18 bases remained unmatched. Germline-derived CDR1 and CDR2 are SNHLY and FYNNEI. The CDR3 spans 19 residues. The CDR3 reads CASSKTGTGVPLPGNTIYF. The CDR3 bases are TGTGCCAGCAGCAAAACCGGGACAGGGGTTCCCCTCCCGGGAAACACCATATATTTT. Full variable domain (rest looked up from reference TRBV2 and TRBJ1-3): EPEVTQTPSHQVTQMGQEVILRCVPISNHLYFYWYRQILGQKVEFLVSFYNNEISEKSEIFDDQFSVERPDGSNFTLKIRSTKLEDSAMYFCASSKTGTGVPLPGNTIYFGEGSWLTVV.

The chain uses TRBV6-5 and TRBJ1-1; TRBD1 matches 7 bases. Germline V gene lookup returns CDR1 MNHEY and CDR2 SVGAGI. Germline trimming cut 7 bases from V and 0 bases from J; bases unmatched to any gene: 5. The CDR3 is made up of 14 amino acids. The DNA of the CDR3 is TGTGCCAGCACTCCAGGGGGTATGAACACTGAAGCTTTCTTT. This encodes CASTPGGMNTEAFF.

The rearrangement joins TRBV7-3 to TRBJ2-1; unclear D gene. The CDR3 has 15 amino acids. V was pared by 5 bases and J by 0 bases, with 11 bases between. In germline, CDR1 is SGHTA, CDR2 FQGTGA. The CDR3 region is CASSPKQSSYNEQFF. In DNA form, the CDR3 reads TGTGCCAGCAGCCCAAAACAAAGCTCCTACAATGAGCAGTTCTTC.

This clone showed up just a few times. The V call is TRBV19, the J call TRBJ2-6, with TRBD2 identical over 7 bases. From germline, CDR1 is LNHDA and CDR2 SQIVND (reference sequence). The CDR3 is made up of 16 amino acids. With V trimmed by 4 bases and J by 4 bases, 7 bases remained unmatched. CDR3 protein: CASSRSAGAGANVLTF. The CDR3 DNA follows: TGTGCCAGTAGTAGGTCCGCGGGAGCGGGGGCCAACGTCCTGACTTTC.

V is TRBV29-1 and J is TRBJ2-2; 11 bases agree with TRBD2. Looked up from germline, CDR1 is SQVTM and CDR2 is ANQGSEA. V was pared by 1 base and J by 0 bases, with 7 bases of the junction left unmatched. CDR3 length: 18 residues. Here the CDR3 DNA reads TGCAGCGTTGAAGGTGGTCTAGCGGGGGGTCCGAACACCGGGGAGCTGTTTTTT. It yields the protein CSVEGGLAGGPNTGELFF.

The chain couples TRBV6-5 to TRBJ1-2, with 7 bases matching TRBD1. The ends lost 8 bases at V and 2 bases at J; junction bases unmatched: 5. The CDR3 extends over 13 amino acids. Germline lookup yields CDR1 MNHEY and CDR2 SVGAGI. CDR3 DNA sequence: TGTGCCAGCCGGAGGGGGCTAAACTATGGCTACACCTTC. It specifies CASRRGLNYGYTF.

The V call is TRBV15, the J call TRBJ2-2; TRBD2 agrees at 14 bases. This CDR3 is 16 amino acids long. CDR1 is LNHNV and CDR2 is YYDKDF in the germline V gene (reference sequence). J lost 6 bases, V lost 1 base, and 1 base had no gene match. CDR3 amino acids: CATSRGGLAGAGELFF. CDR3 nucleotide sequence: TGTGCCACCAGCAGAGGGGGACTAGCGGGAGCCGGGGAGCTGTTTTTT.

CDR3 amino acids: CASSFRTGPRGPQHF. The CDR3 DNA is TGTGCCAGCAGTTTTCGGACAGGCCCTCGAGGGCCCCAGCATTTT. The rearrangement links TRBV6-2 or TRBV6-3 to TRBJ1-5; 7 bases align to TRBD1. The germline gives CDR1 MNHEY, CDR2 SVGEGT. CDR3 length: 15 amino acids. J was trimmed by 9 bases and V by 4 bases; bases with no gene match: 12.

The chain carries TRBV24-1 and TRBJ1-2; 7 bases line up with TRBD1. The CDR3 consists of 15 residues. Germline V gives CDR1 KGHDR, CDR2 SFDVKD. The V segment lost 5 bases and the J segment 0 bases; nucleotides outside the gene matches: 5. The DNA of the CDR3 is TGTGCCACCAGTGCTGGACAGGCCTCTAACTATGGCTACACCTTC. Translation: CATSAGQASNYGYTF.

This clone has a single count. The chain is built from TRBV24-1 and TRBJ2-3, with TRBD1 matching 9 bases. The CDR3 runs 16 residues. Germline lookup yields CDR1 KGHDR and CDR2 SFDVKD. The V gene end was trimmed by 4 bases and the J gene end by 5 bases; junction bases not matched to a gene: 9. This CDR3 is CATSDPGQGGIDTQYF. CDR3 nucleotides: TGTGCCACCAGTGACCCGGGACAGGGAGGAATAGATACGCAGTATTTT.

This clone has just one count. The genes are TRBV6-5 and TRBJ1-6; 8 nucleotides align to TRBD1. Germline CDR1 is MNHEY and CDR2 is SVGAGI. J gave up 6 bases and V 2 bases, and 3 bases lay outside the gene matches. The CDR3 covers 15 residues. The CDR3 here is CASSYDRGSNSPLHF. CDR3 nucleotide sequence: TGTGCCAGCAGTTACGACAGGGGAAGTAATTCACCCCTCCACTTT.

The chain recombines TRBV5-1 with TRBJ1-1, with D unresolved. The CDR3 runs 19 residues. Germline CDR1 SGHRS, CDR2 YFSETQ. V was trimmed by 3 bases and J by 0 bases, leaving 24 bases between them. CDR3 loop: CASSSRQNPLTEMNTEAFF. The CDR3 DNA follows: TGCGCCAGCAGCTCGCGTCAGAACCCGCTAACAGAGATGAACACTGAAGCTTTCTTT. Variable domain in full (rest from reference TRBV5-1 and TRBJ1-1): KAGVTQTPRYLIKTRGQQVTLSCSPISGHRSVSWYQQTPGQGLQFLFEYFSETQRNKGNFPGRFSGRQFSNSRSEMNVSTLELGDSALYLCASSSRQNPLTEMNTEAFFGQGTRLTVV.

This chain joins TRBV18 and TRBJ1-5; no clear D gene. Between the trimmed V and J ends, which lost 5 bases and 4 bases, there was a span of 9 bases. The germline CDR1 and CDR2 sequences are KGHSH and LQKENI. The CDR3 contains 13 residues. The CDR3 coding sequence is TGTGCCAGCTCAGAACAGCTTAATCAGCCCCAGCATTTT. Its protein is CASSEQLNQPQHF.

V gene TRBV2 combines with J gene TRBJ2-7; no definite D call. This CDR3 is 12 amino acids long. The germline gives CDR1 SNHLY, CDR2 FYNNEI. V dropped 4 bases and J dropped 4 bases, with 8 bases sitting between them. CDR3 loop: CASSGDWYEQYF. CDR3 sequence (DNA): TGTGCCAGCAGTGGCGACTGGTACGAGCAGTACTTC. Together with reference TRBV2 and TRBJ2-7, the CDR3 gives the full variable domain: EPEVTQTPSHQVTQMGQEVILRCVPISNHLYFYWYRQILGQKVEFLVSFYNNEISEKSEIFDDQFSVERPDGSNFTLKIRSTKLEDSAMYFCASSGDWYEQYFGPGTRLTVT.

V usage is TRBV28 and J usage is TRBJ1-5; the D gene is possibly TRBD1 (6 bases). This CDR3 is 21 amino acids long. Germline V gene sequence: CDR1 MDHEN, CDR2 SYDVKM. Trimming took off 2 bases at V and 0 bases at J, with 26 bases between the two ends. The CDR3: CASSLKNAWQGISDSNQPQHF. CDR3 DNA sequence: TGTGCCAGCAGTTTAAAAAATGCATGGCAGGGGATTTCGGATAGCAATCAGCCCCAGCATTTT.

The CDR3 protein is CASSLEPRGGEKLFF. The CDR3 nucleotides are TGCGCCAGCAGCTTGGAACCGAGGGGGGGTGAAAAACTGTTTTTT. V and J are TRBV5-1 and TRBJ1-4; weak D call: TRBD1 (6 bases). Germline loops: CDR1 SGHRS, CDR2 YFSETQ. The CDR3 totals 15 residues. V lost 0 bases, J lost 7 bases, and 13 bases lay in between.

V is TRBV5-1 and J is TRBJ2-3, with D perhaps TRBD2 (6 bases). Germline-derived CDR1 and CDR2 are SGHRS and YFSETQ. The CDR3 is 14 residues long. V lost 2 bases and J 0 bases, leaving 7 bases between the germline ends. The CDR3 here is CASSLGTSTDTQYF. CDR3 DNA sequence: TGCGCCAGCAGCTTAGGGACTAGCACAGATACGCAGTATTTT.

J is TRBJ2-5 and V is TRBV25-1, with D unclear. The CDR3 extends over 14 amino acids. The germline CDR1 and CDR2 sequences are MGHDK and SYGVNS. The V and J ends lost 2 bases and 7 bases respectively, with 14 bases between them. The CDR3, as DNA: TGTGCCAGCAGTGAAGACGAGGCGAGGAGGACCCAGTACTTC. It is translated as CASSEDEARRTQYF.

This rearrangement joins TRBV28 to TRBJ2-5, with 12 bases fitting TRBD2. The junction had 9 bases not matched to a gene; V was cut back by 5 bases and J by 11 bases. The germline gives CDR1 MDHEN, CDR2 SYDVKM. The CDR3 loop spans 14 amino acids. CDR3 sequence reads: CASSTPGTSGFQYF. CDR3 DNA sequence: TGTGCCAGCAGTACCCCCGGGACTAGCGGGTTTCAGTACTTC.

The chain couples TRBV11-3 to TRBJ2-7; TRBD1 is a possible D gene (6 bases). This CDR3 comprises 17 residues. From germline, CDR1 is SGHNT and CDR2 YENEEA. Trimming took off 5 bases at V and 3 bases at J, with 23 bases between the two ends. The CDR3 bases are TGTGCCAGCAGCCCAAACTCCCCATCGCAGGGGAGCTACGAGCAGTACTTC. This encodes CASSPNSPSQGSYEQYF.